This T cell receptor beta chain was captured in a study of T cell changes during pregnancy in multiple sclerosis. Data came from immunoSEQ multiplex PCR; TCRdb stores just in-frame clones and leaves some out. The sample consists of some 100,000 clones, around 92% of them appearing once. With 6 bases clipped from V and 3 bases from J, the junction kept 6 bases outside the gene matches. Per the germline V gene, CDR1 is LNHDA and CDR2 is SQIVND (reference sequence). This CDR3 is 15 amino acids long. The chain uses TRBV19 and TRBJ2-1; 9 bases agree with TRBD2. The sample consisted of peripheral blood, taken in the second trimester of pregnancy. This clonotype was sampled from a female donor with multiple sclerosis, enrolled in a pregnancy study. CDR3 loop: CASRRGLAIYNEQFF. The CDR3 DNA sequence: TGTGCCAGTAGAAGGGGACTAGCCATCTACAATGAGCAGTTCTTC.